A single sample is the source of the 15 T cell receptor beta chains below, sequenced in a study of regulatory T cells in long-lasting Graves disease. Stated time point: persistent/refractory GD, antithyroid drugs over 5 years with positive TRAb. The TCR library was made from RNA that had been extracted from PBMCs in TRIzol. Assembly of TCR beta libraries relied on iRepertoire HTBI primers together with Arm-PCR of CDR3 regions. TCRdb ran MiXCR on the multiplex PCR reads and lists one entry per CDR3 protein. The sample contains approximately 290,000 distinct CDR3 sequences, more than 20% of which appear only once. The sample was peripheral blood mononuclear cells (PBMCs), taken when the disease was refractory, from a patient treated with antithyroid drugs. All receptors derive from a female donor with Graves disease.

The V and J genes are TRBV6-5 and TRBJ2-7; D possibly matches TRBD1 or TRBD2 (6 bases each). Looked up from germline, CDR1 is MNHEY and CDR2 is SVGAGI. The CDR3 is 19 residues long. Trimming stripped 0 bases from V and 2 bases from J, with 23 bases between. The CDR3 is CASSYSGTPRRGDPYEQYF. The CDR3 DNA reads as TGTGCCAGCAGTTACTCGGGCACACCAAGGAGGGGGGACCCCTACGAGCAGTACTTC.

At least ten counts were recorded for this clonotype. The V and J genes are TRBV5-1 and TRBJ1-1; D is unclear. The CDR3 spans 13 residues. Trimming took off 2 bases at V and 3 bases at J, with 8 bases between the two ends. The germline V gene has CDR1 SGHRS and CDR2 YFSETQ. CDR3 bases: TGCGCCAGCAGCTTTTTGGCCGACACTGAAGCTTTCTTT. This translates into CASSFLADTEAFF.

This clonotype was seen a handful of times. This chain connects TRBV7-9 to TRBJ1-4; 7 nucleotides match TRBD1. The germline V gene encodes CDR1 SEHNR and CDR2 FQNEAQ (reference sequence). Trimming removed 1 base from V and 4 bases from J; junction bases left unmatched: 6. The CDR3 extends over 16 amino acids. CDR3 in amino acids: CASSLEGARINEKLFF. CDR3 sequence (DNA): TGTGCCAGCAGCTTAGAGGGGGCGCGCATTAATGAAAAACTGTTTTTT.

This clonotype was detected ten times or more. The chain links TRBV20-1 to TRBJ1-1; D may be TRBD1 (5 bases). This CDR3 is built from 17 residues. Germline V gives CDR1 DFQATT, CDR2 SNEGSKA (reference sequence). The V end was cut by 0 bases, the J end by 0 bases, with 17 bases between. CDR3 sequence reads: CSARDLVAKGLNTEAFF. CDR3 bases: TGCAGTGCTAGAGATTTGGTGGCAAAGGGACTGAACACTGAAGCTTTCTTT.

V usage is TRBV15 and J usage is TRBJ2-4, with 8 bases that match TRBD2. With V trimmed by 1 base and J by 9 bases, 8 bases remained unmatched. The CDR3 contains 15 residues. Germline assignment: CDR1 LNHNV and CDR2 YYDKDF (reference sequence). The CDR3 DNA follows: TGTGCCACCAGCAGAGCTCCAGCGGGAGAGGGCATTCAGTACTTC. Translated, it gives CATSRAPAGEGIQYF.

The chain has TRBV18 and TRBJ1-5, with 11 bases lining up with TRBD1. Germline V CDR1 and CDR2: KGHSH, LQKENI. V was pared by 4 bases and J by 4 bases, with 6 bases of the junction left unmatched. The CDR3 is made up of 16 amino acids. This CDR3 is CASSRAGTGGNQPQHF. CDR3 DNA sequence: TGTGCCAGCTCACGCGCCGGGACAGGGGGGAATCAGCCCCAGCATTTT.

The chain carries TRBV28 and TRBJ2-1, with TRBD2 matching over 14 bases. The CDR3 runs 16 residues. With V trimmed by 6 bases and J by 7 bases, 8 bases remained unmatched. Germline V gene data show CDR1 as MDHEN and CDR2 as SYDVKM. The CDR3 reads CASSPWTSGRMNEQFF. DNA for the CDR3: TGTGCCAGCAGCCCCTGGACTAGCGGGAGGATGAATGAGCAGTTCTTC. The full variable domain, rest sourced from reference TRBV28 and TRBJ2-1, is DVKVTQSSRYLVKRTGEKVFLECVQDMDHENMFWYRQDPGLGLRLIYFSYDVKMKEKGDIPEGYSVSREKKERFSLILESASTNQTSMYLCASSPWTSGRMNEQFFGPGTRLTVL.

This clonotype was picked up a small number of times. The rearrangement uses TRBV27 and TRBJ1-6; 8 nucleotides match TRBD1. Unmatched junction bases numbered 6, after V lost 8 bases and J lost 3 bases. This CDR3 region has 15 residues. Looked up from germline, CDR1 is MNHEY and CDR2 is SMNVEV (reference sequence). The CDR3 loop is CASRNTGGYNSPLHF. CDR3 bases: TGTGCCAGCCGAAATACAGGGGGCTATAATTCACCCCTCCACTTT.

In its sample, this clonotype was seen many times. This chain connects TRBV10-3 to TRBJ2-3, with 9 positions matching TRBD2. The CDR3 is 16 amino acids. Trimming cost V 3 bases and J 3 bases; bases outside gene matches: 7. The germline V gene encodes CDR1 ENHRY and CDR2 SYGVKD. Here the CDR3 reads CAISETTSGLTDTQYF. The DNA of the CDR3 is TGTGCCATCAGTGAAACGACTAGCGGACTTACAGATACGCAGTATTTT.

This clonotype has ten or more counts. The rearrangement uses TRBV28 and TRBJ1-1, with TRBD1 as a possible D gene (5 bases). The CDR3 is 14 residues long. CDR1 MDHEN and CDR2 SYDVKM come from the germline V gene. The ends were cut back, 3 bases at V and 1 base at J, with 9 bases in the middle. The CDR3 protein is CASSFRQTNTEAFF. The DNA of the CDR3 is TGTGCCAGCAGTTTTCGACAGACGAACACTGAAGCTTTCTTT.

The table lists this clonotype with many counts. The J gene is TRBJ1-2, the V gene TRBV7-2; maybe TRBD1 (5 bases). V lost 5 bases and J 4 bases, leaving 14 bases between the germline ends. This CDR3 comprises 14 residues. The V gene's germline CDR1 is SGHTA and CDR2 FQGNSA. The chain's CDR3 is CASSLSGGVYGYTF. CDR3 DNA: TGTGCCAGCAGCCTTTCGGGGGGGGTCTATGGCTACACCTTC. The entire variable domain, with the rest obtained from reference TRBV7-2 and TRBJ1-2, is as follows: GAGVSQSPSNKVTEKGKDVELRCDPISGHTALYWYRQSLGQGLEFLIYFQGNSAPDKSGLPSDRFSAERTGGSVSTLTIQRTQQEDSAVYLCASSLSGGVYGYTFGSGTRLTVV.

The chain employs TRBV7-9 and TRBJ2-3; the D call may be TRBD1 or TRBD2 (6 bases each). The length of the CDR3 is 16 residues. Trimming stripped 4 bases from V and 1 base from J, with 15 bases between. Germline CDR1 and CDR2: SEHNR and FQNEAQ (reference sequence). The CDR3 coding sequence is TGTGCCAGCAGCTACCTATGGGGGGCCGGCACAGATACGCAGTATTTT. It is translated as CASSYLWGAGTDTQYF.

This clonotype has at least ten counts. The V and J genes are TRBV7-9 and TRBJ2-5; D call uncertain. CDR1 and CDR2 (germline): SEHNR, FQNEAQ (reference sequence). This CDR3 spans 12 amino acids. The ends were cut back, 1 base at V and 5 bases at J, with 5 bases in the middle. CDR3 sequence reads: CASSLVMETQYF. CDR3 nucleotides: TGTGCCAGCAGCTTAGTAATGGAGACCCAGTACTTC. Filled out from reference TRBV7-9 and TRBJ2-5, the complete variable domain reads DTGVSQNPRHKITKRGQNVTFRCDPISEHNRLYWYRQTLGQGPEFLTYFQNEAQLEKSRLLSDRFSAERPKGSFSTLEIQRTEQGDSAMYLCASSLVMETQYFGPGTRLLVL.

The chain links TRBV11-3 to TRBJ1-2, with a weak D call TRBD1 (6 bases). This CDR3 is 19 amino acids long. CDR1 SGHNT and CDR2 YENEEA come from the germline V gene. Trimming took off 4 bases at V and 2 bases at J, with 26 bases between the two ends. The CDR3 region is CASSCRSVRGRTENYGYTF. CDR3 nucleotides: TGTGCCAGCAGCTGTCGGAGCGTTCGGGGGAGGACAGAAAACTATGGCTACACCTTC. The entire variable domain, with the rest obtained from reference TRBV11-3 and TRBJ1-2, is as follows: EAGVVQSPRYKIIEKKQPVAFWCNPISGHNTLYWYLQNLGQGPELLIRYENEEAVDDSQLPKDRFSAERLKGVDSTLKIQPAELGDSAVYLCASSCRSVRGRTENYGYTFGSGTRLTVV.

This clonotype was counted only a few times. This chain uses TRBV27 with TRBJ1-1; D may be TRBD1 (6 bases). Germline V gene data show CDR1 as MNHEY and CDR2 as SMNVEV (reference sequence). This CDR3 has 15 amino acids. The ends were cut back, 4 bases at V and 2 bases at J, with 14 bases in the middle. CDR3 in amino acids: CASSSQNRANTEAFF. DNA of the CDR3: TGTGCCAGCAGTTCCCAAAACAGGGCTAACACTGAAGCTTTCTTT.